This is a list of T cell receptor beta chains from one sample in a study of a mutant IDH1 vaccine in newly diagnosed glioma. This table comes from immunoSEQ multiplex PCR, and its TCRdb copy is limited to in-frame clones, with some not included. Here the sample spans over 45,000 clones, roughly 80% being singletons. For these TCRs, the target antigens are not known. The material sequenced was PBMCs, taken from a glioma patient whose treatment included an IDH1 peptide vaccine. These receptors were collected from a man aged 50 to 59 with glioma. CDR3s include the opening cysteine and the closing phenylalanine or tryptophan. The D gene is left open where the match is weak. Rows may omit the clone size; those that give it use once, few, many or a size class.

j_gene,d_gene,v_gene,abundance,CDR3aa,CDR3nt
TRBJ2-5,TRBD2,TRBV9,.,CASSVAGGPGQETQYF,TGTGCCAGCAGCGTAGCGGGGGGGCCGGGGCAAGAGACCCAGTACTTC
TRBJ1-5,.,TRBV18,few,CASSLQGRNQPQHF,TGTGCCAGCTCACTTCAGGGACGCAATCAGCCCCAGCATTTT
TRBJ2-1,.,TRBV29-1,.,CSVAGNTYNEQFF,TGCAGCGTTGCAGGGAACACCTACAATGAGCAGTTCTTC
TRBJ2-7,.,TRBV5-6,.,CASSWIGTLSYEQYF,TGTGCCAGCAGCTGGATAGGGACACTCTCCTACGAGCAGTACTTC
TRBJ2-1,TRBD1,TRBV9,.,CASSLRTGVSSYNEQFF,TGTGCCAGCAGCCTCCGGACAGGCGTCAGCTCCTACAATGAGCAGTTCTTC
TRBJ1-2,.,TRBV19,.,CASSIDNGYYGYTF,TGTGCCAGTAGTATAGATAACGGATACTATGGCTACACCTTC
TRBJ2-7,.,TRBV10-2,.,CASKVRQAGEQYF,TGCGCCAGCAAGGTCCGGCAGGCCGGCGAGCAGTACTTC
TRBJ2-2,TRBD2,TRBV6-4,.,CASSPGLAETGELFF,TGTGCCAGCAGTCCGGGACTAGCTGAAACTGGGGAGCTGTTTTTT
TRBJ2-1,.,TRBV5-1,.,CASSLGVSSSYNEQFF,TGCGCCAGCAGCTTGGGTGTCTCGAGCTCCTACAATGAGCAGTTCTTC
TRBJ1-4,.,TRBV4-3,.,CASSQEGELFF,TGCGCCAGCAGCCAAGAGGGGGAACTGTTTTTT
TRBJ1-4,.,TRBV5-4,.,CASGRYGDEKLFF,TGTGCCAGCGGGAGGTATGGGGATGAAAAACTGTTTTTT
TRBJ1-2,.,TRBV7-9,.,CASSLVGLGFNYGYTF,TGTGCCAGCAGCTTAGTGGGACTAGGATTTAACTATGGCTACACCTTC
TRBJ2-3,.,TRBV4-3,once,CASSPFTSLTDTQYF,TGCGCCAGCAGCCCTTTTACTAGCCTCACAGATACGCAGTATTTT
TRBJ2-1,.,TRBV2,.,CASIIDNEQFF,TGTGCCAGCATTATTGACAATGAGCAGTTCTTC
TRBJ1-1,TRBD1,TRBV4-2,.,CASRHRGSNTEAFF,TGTGCCAGCAGACACAGGGGTTCGAACACTGAAGCTTTCTTT
TRBJ1-5,.,TRBV7-2,.,CASSLEPSSNQPQHF,TGTGCCAGCAGCTTAGAACCATCCAGCAATCAGCCCCAGCATTTT
TRBJ1-6,.,TRBV7-3,.,CASSLGPRAAPLHF,TGTGCCAGCAGCTTAGGTCCGAGGGCAGCACCCCTCCACTTT
TRBJ1-1,.,TRBV6-5,.,CASIGGSGKEAFF,TGTGCCAGCATTGGGGGGTCAGGAAAGGAAGCTTTCTTT
TRBJ2-7,.,TRBV7-3,.,CASSLLPDYEQYF,TGTGCCAGCAGCTTACTCCCCGACTACGAGCAGTACTTC